This T cell receptor beta chain was obtained from a study of blood T cell repertoires in COVID-19. Repertoires were generated with immunoSEQ multiplex PCR, while TCRdb's copy carries only in-frame clones and drops some. Of 180,000 or so clones in the sample, approximately 80% are singletons; the top ten hold approximately 15%. Trimming removed 6 bases at V and 7 bases at J, with 15 bases between. The CDR3 has 13 amino acids. What was sequenced was PBMCs or T cells enriched from blood (not recorded which). The rearrangement joins TRBV12-3 or TRBV12-4 to TRBJ2-5; perhaps TRBD1 as D (5 bases). This TCR was recovered from a man aged 55-75 years who had been exposed to COVID-19. DNA of the CDR3: TGTGCCAGCAGCCAAGACAGTAAGCGGACCCAGTACTTC. It is translated as CASSQDSKRTQYF.